The 6 T cell receptor beta chains given below trace back to one sample, sequenced in a study of T cell responses to AZD1222 COVID-19 vaccine. Assay used: immunoSEQ multiplex PCR; TCRdb lists only in-frame clones, some missing. Of roughly 120,000 clones in the sample, about 90% were seen once. Sample: peripheral blood, taken 28 days after the second AZD1222 dose. All receptors derive from an adult who received the AZD1222 COVID-19 vaccine.

This chain links TRBV11-3 with TRBJ1-4; the D gene is possibly TRBD1 (5 bases). Trimming shortened V by 4 bases and J by 10 bases, and 10 bases separated the two germline ends. Germline V gene data show CDR1 as SGHNT and CDR2 as YENEEA. The CDR3 covers 12 residues. In nucleotides, the CDR3 is TGTGCCAGCAGCTGGGACGGGGGAAAACTGTTTTTT. Protein product: CASSWDGGKLFF.

This chain connects TRBV10-3 to TRBJ2-1, with 9 bases that match TRBD1. The CDR3 spans 12 residues. With V trimmed by 4 bases and J by 16 bases, 8 bases remained unmatched. Germline V gene data show CDR1 as ENHRY and CDR2 as SYGVKD. CDR3 residues: CAISGGDREVFF. The CDR3, as DNA: TGTGCCATCAGTGGGGGGGACAGGGAGGTTTTCTTC.

V is TRBV7-2 and J is TRBJ1-2; TRBD1 matches at 9 bases. The CDR3 loop spans 16 amino acids. CDR1 and CDR2 from the germline V gene are SGHTA and FQGNSA. Losses at the gene ends were 3 bases for V and 2 bases for J; bases not matched to a gene: 7. This CDR3 reads CASSLGPGTGNYGYTF. The CDR3 DNA reads TGTGCCAGCAGCTTGGGTCCCGGGACAGGGAACTATGGCTACACCTTC.

The chain carries TRBV4-3 and TRBJ1-4; 7 nucleotides agree with TRBD1. The CDR3 loop spans 16 amino acids. The V gene's germline CDR1 is LGHNA and CDR2 YSLEER. V lost 3 bases, J lost 2 bases, and 6 bases stayed unmatched. The CDR3, as DNA: TGCGCCAGCAGCCATCCCGACAGGGTGACTAATGAAAAACTGTTTTTT. It yields the protein CASSHPDRVTNEKLFF.

This sequence joins TRBV28 and TRBJ1-1; D is possibly TRBD1 (5 bases). This CDR3 spans 15 amino acids. Germline assignment: CDR1 MDHEN and CDR2 SYDVKM. Trimming took 5 bases from V and 1 from J, leaving 14 bases between them. The CDR3 is CASSEPGPQNTEAFF. DNA for the CDR3: TGTGCCAGCAGTGAGCCGGGACCGCAGAACACTGAAGCTTTCTTT.

The rearrangement joins TRBV5-1 to TRBJ2-3; D possibly corresponds to TRBD2 (5 bases). The CDR3 has 14 residues. Germline assignment: CDR1 SGHRS and CDR2 YFSETQ. Trimming took off 0 bases at V and 3 bases at J, with 8 bases between the two ends. This CDR3 reads CASSLVVATDTQYF. CDR3 nucleotide sequence: TGCGCCAGCAGCTTGGTGGTAGCGACAGATACGCAGTATTTT.